Detailed here is one TCR beta chain. Germline V gives CDR1 LGHDT, CDR2 YNNKEL (reference sequence). This CDR3 is built from 14 residues. The V and J ends lost 1 base and 4 bases respectively, with 10 bases between them. This record comes from a study of CD8 T cells in Susac syndrome. CD8+ and CD4+ T cells from blood underwent TCR beta sequencing. Random hexamers served to reverse transcribe about 0.45 to 1 ug RNA. A single record per CDR3 protein comes from TCRdb applying MiXCR to the immunoSEQ multiplex PCR reads. The sample comprises a few hundred thousand distinct CDR3 sequences, over 85% of which are singletons, and around 0.072% rests with the top ten.

The sample taken for sequencing was CD4+ T cells from PBMCs. The source is a human donor with multiple sclerosis. V usage is TRBV3-1 and J usage is TRBJ2-5; D may be TRBD1 (7 bases). CDR3 in DNA: TGTGCCAGCAGCCAAGGGCAGGGGGGAGAGACCCAGTACTTC. It specifies CASSQGQGGETQYF.